This T cell receptor beta chain was sequenced for a study of a mutant IDH1 vaccine in newly diagnosed glioma. Whole-study context: Radiotherapy alone preceded vaccination by 4-6 weeks; alternatively, vaccination started with temozolomide cycles. Most patients had received both radiotherapy and temozolomide, the prior options being radiotherapy, temozolomide, or both.

Clones were read by immunoSEQ multiplex PCR, and TCRdb kept only the in-frame ones, dropping some. The data contain almost 95,000 clones, approximately 89% of them seen just once; the ten biggest clones take up 0.7% to 0.95%. V was pared by 5 bases and J by 3 bases, with 14 bases between. The CDR3 has 14 amino acids. Per the germline V gene, CDR1 is SEHNR and CDR2 is FQNEAQ (reference sequence). Of note for this clone: Antigen specificity is unknown.

As for time point: week 47, end of study. All doses held 300 ug of mutant IDH1 20-mer peptide, with topical imiquimod. Eight vaccinations went to patients in weeks 1, 3, 5, 7, 11, 15, 19, 23. Specimen: PBMCs, collected from a glioma patient whose treatment included an IDH1 peptide vaccine. The TCR sequence derives from a woman aged 45 to 65 with glioma. The chain joins TRBV7-9 to TRBJ2-7, with D tentatively TRBD2 (5 bases). This chain's CDR3 is CASSRALRGYEQYF. For the CDR3, the DNA is TGTGCCAGCAGCCGGGCCCTACGGGGCTACGAGCAGTACTTC.